This T cell receptor beta chain was sequenced in a study of blood T cell repertoires in COVID-19. Method: immunoSEQ multiplex PCR; TCRdb's copy keeps in-frame clones and lacks some. Found here are about 200,000 clones, 85% to 90% of them singletons; the top ten hold roughly 3%. This receptor was identified in a man aged 55 to 70 with acute or convalescent COVID-19. Sequenced sample: peripheral blood.

The CDR3 bases are TGTGCCAGTAGTCAAGGCAGCGGGGTGCGGGAGCAGTACTTC. Protein product: CASSQGSGVREQYF. The chain is built from TRBV19 and TRBJ2-7; 7 bases map to TRBD2. The CDR3 length is 14 residues. The V gene end was trimmed by 5 bases and the J gene end by 7 bases; junction bases not matched to a gene: 11. Germline lookup yields CDR1 LNHDA and CDR2 SQIVND (reference sequence).